Reported below is one T cell receptor beta chain. The antigen is unknown. These data originate in a study of cytotoxic CD8 clonotypes in ibrutinib-treated CLL. Profiling relied on immunoSEQ multiplex PCR, and the TCRdb table lists in-frame clones only, not all of them. The top ten clones hold over 10% of a sample with 35,000 to 55,000 clones, roughly 76% of them seen once. Study conclusions and caveats: Clonality rose at ibrutinib response and fell back toward baseline at progression.

Sequencing was performed on PBMCs, taken after 12 months of ibrutinib treatment. This TCR derives from a human donor with chronic lymphocytic leukemia.

CDR3 bases: TGTGCCAGCAGACAGACTAGCGGGGGGGCTTTTGAGCAGTTCTTC. Its protein product is CASRQTSGGAFEQFF. The rearrangement uses TRBV6-5 and TRBJ2-1; 14 positions match TRBD2. This CDR3 region has 15 residues. Germline V CDR1 and CDR2: MNHEY, SVGAGI. V gave up 6 bases and J gave up 9 bases; unmatched junction bases: 7.